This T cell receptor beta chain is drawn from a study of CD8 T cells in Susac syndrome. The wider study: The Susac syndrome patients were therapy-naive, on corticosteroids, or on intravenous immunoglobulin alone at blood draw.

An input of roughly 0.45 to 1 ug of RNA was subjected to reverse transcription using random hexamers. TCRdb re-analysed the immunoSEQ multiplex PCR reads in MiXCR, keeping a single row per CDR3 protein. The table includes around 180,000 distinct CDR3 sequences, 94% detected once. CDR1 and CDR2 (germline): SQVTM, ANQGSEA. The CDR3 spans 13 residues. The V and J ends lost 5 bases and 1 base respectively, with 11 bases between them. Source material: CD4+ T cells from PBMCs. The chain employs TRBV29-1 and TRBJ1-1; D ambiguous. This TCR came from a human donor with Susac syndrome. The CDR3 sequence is CSVPPVENTEAFF. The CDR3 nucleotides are TGCAGCGTTCCCCCCGTGGAGAACACTGAAGCTTTCTTT.